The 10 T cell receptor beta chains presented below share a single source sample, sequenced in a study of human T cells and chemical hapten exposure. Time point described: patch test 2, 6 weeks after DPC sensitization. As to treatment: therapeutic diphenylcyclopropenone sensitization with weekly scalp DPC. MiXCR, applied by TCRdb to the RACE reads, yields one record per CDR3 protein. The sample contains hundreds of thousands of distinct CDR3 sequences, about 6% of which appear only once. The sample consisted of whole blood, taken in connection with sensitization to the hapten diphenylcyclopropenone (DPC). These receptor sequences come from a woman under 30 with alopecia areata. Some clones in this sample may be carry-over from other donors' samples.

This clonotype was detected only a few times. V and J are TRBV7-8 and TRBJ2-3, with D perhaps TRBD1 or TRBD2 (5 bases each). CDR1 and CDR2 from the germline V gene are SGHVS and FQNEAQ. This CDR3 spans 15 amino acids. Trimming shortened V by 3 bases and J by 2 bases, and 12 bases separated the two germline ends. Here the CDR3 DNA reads TGTGCCAGCAGCTTCCGGGACGGCCCCACAGATACGCAGTATTTT. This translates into CASSFRDGPTDTQYF.

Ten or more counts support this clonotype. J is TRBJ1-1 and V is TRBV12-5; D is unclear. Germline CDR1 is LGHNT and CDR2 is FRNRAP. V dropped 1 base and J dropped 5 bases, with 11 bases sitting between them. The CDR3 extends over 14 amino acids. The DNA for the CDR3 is TGTGCTAGTGGTTTGGCCGTTCGCAGTACTGAAGCTTTCTTT. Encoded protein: CASGLAVRSTEAFF.

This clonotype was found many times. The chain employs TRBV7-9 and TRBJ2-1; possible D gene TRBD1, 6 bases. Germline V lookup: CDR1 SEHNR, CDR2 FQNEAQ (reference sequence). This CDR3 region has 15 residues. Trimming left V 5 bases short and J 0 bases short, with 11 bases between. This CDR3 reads CASSAQGSSYNEQFF. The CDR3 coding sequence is TGTGCCAGCAGCGCGCAGGGGAGCTCCTACAATGAGCAGTTCTTC.

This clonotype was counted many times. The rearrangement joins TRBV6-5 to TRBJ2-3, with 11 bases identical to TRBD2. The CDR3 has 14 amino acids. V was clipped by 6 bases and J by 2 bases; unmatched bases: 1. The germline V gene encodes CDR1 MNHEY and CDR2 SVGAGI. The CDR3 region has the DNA TGTGCCAGCAGACTAGCGGGAGACACAGATACGCAGTATTTT. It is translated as CASRLAGDTDTQYF.

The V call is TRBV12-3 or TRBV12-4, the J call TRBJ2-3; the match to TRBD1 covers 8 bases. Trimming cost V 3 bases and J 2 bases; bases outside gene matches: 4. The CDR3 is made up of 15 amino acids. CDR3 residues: CASSFRQGYTDTQYF. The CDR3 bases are TGTGCCAGCAGTTTTCGACAGGGGTACACAGATACGCAGTATTTT.

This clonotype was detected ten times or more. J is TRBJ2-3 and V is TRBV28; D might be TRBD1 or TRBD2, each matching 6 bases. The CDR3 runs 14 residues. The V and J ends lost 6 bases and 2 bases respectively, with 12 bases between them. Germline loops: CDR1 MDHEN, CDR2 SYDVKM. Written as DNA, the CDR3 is TGTGCCAGCAGCCGGAGGGGGTACACAGATACGCAGTATTTT. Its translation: CASSRRGYTDTQYF.

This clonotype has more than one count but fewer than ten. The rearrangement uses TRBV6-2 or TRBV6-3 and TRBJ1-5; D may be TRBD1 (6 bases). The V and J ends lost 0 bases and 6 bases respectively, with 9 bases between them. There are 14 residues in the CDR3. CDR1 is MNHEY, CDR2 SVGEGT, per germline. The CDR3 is CASSYSRGAQPQHF. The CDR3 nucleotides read TGTGCCAGCAGTTACTCGAGGGGGGCTCAGCCCCAGCATTTT.

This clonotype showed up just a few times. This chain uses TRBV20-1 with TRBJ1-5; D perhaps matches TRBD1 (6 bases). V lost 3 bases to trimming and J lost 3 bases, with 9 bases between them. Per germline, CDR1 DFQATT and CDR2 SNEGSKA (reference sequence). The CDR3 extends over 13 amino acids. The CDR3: CSASRDINQPQHF. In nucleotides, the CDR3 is TGCAGTGCTAGTCGGGACATCAATCAGCCCCAGCATTTT.

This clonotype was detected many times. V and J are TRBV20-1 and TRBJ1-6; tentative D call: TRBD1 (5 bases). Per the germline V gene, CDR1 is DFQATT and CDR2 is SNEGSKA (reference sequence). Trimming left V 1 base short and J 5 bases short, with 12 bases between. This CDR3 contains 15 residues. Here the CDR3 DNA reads TGCAGTGCTAGAGCTCCCGGGGCTGATAATTCACCCCTCCACTTT. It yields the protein CSARAPGADNSPLHF.

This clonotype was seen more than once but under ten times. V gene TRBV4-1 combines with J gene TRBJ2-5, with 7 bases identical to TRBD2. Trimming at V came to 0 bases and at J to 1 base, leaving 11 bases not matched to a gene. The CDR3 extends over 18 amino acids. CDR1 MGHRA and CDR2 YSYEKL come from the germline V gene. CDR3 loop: CASSQDSSGKTGQETQYF. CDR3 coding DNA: TGCGCCAGCAGCCAAGACTCTAGCGGAAAGACCGGCCAAGAGACCCAGTACTTC.